This T cell receptor (beta chain) was found in a study of beta chain features in type 1 diabetes. The overall study: Regarding age, gender and cell yields, patients proved similar to healthy donors.

Expressed TCRB transcripts were sequenced because the entire RNA isolate underwent reverse transcription. Data came from immunoSEQ multiplex PCR; TCRdb stores just in-frame clones and leaves some out. The sample lists some 240,000 clones; roughly 17% were seen once. On this clone itself: Its target is not known. This same CDR3 is encoded by further DNA sequences in the sample.

General study points: A greater similarity of naive, central memory and Treg TCRB repertoires was seen among patients than among healthy donors. Any HLA type influence on TCRB rearrangement was left unresolved here. Patients with Type 1 diabetes showed moderately but significantly shorter TCRB CDR3s in all four CD4+ subsets.

On average, the one heparinised blood draw given by each donor was approximately 100 mL. The CDR3 is made up of 11 amino acids. The germline gives CDR1 SQVTM, CDR2 ANQGSEA. Trimming left V 4 bases short and J 2 bases short, with 4 bases between. The receptor comes from a man aged 25 to 45 with type 1 diabetes. The sample was naive CD4+ T cells from blood. This chain joins TRBV29-1 and TRBJ2-3; D call uncertain. The CDR3 sequence: CSVADTDTQYF. The CDR3 coding sequence is TGCAGCGTTGCGGACACAGATACGCAGTATTTT.